The 15 T cell receptor beta chains below come from one sample, sequenced in a study of T cell responses to AZD1222 COVID-19 vaccine listed by TCRdb under 2021. Libraries were constructed by the immunoSEQ multiplex PCR assay. TCRdb mirrors the immuneACCESS table, restricted to in-frame sequences. Some clones are absent from its copies; in checked studies, under half trace to an unresolved V gene, and the reason for the others is unknown. The sample yields 120,000 to 150,000 clones; approximately 91% were counted once. The ten largest clones take up more than 1.5% of the sample. In the paper's terms, the time point label means: about 28 days (+/-7) after the second vaccine dose. The source material was peripheral blood, sampled 28 days after the second AZD1222 dose. These receptors were obtained from an adult who received the AZD1222 COVID-19 vaccine.

The V gene is TRBV9, the J gene TRBJ2-2; D is unresolved. Germline values: CDR1 SGDLS, CDR2 YYNGEE. Trimming pared 4 bases from V and 8 bases from J, leaving 21 bases between. The CDR3 covers 16 residues. CDR3 sequence (DNA): TGTGCCAGCAGCCCCGTCCTGAAGGCAATTAAGGGGGAGCTGTTTTTT. It encodes CASSPVLKAIKGELFF.

CDR3 amino acids: CSVENPGRSYGYTF. In DNA form, the CDR3 reads TGCAGCGTTGAAAACCCCGGGAGAAGCTATGGCTACACCTTC. The chain employs TRBV29-1 and TRBJ1-2; D remains unclear. This CDR3 region has 14 residues. V was clipped by 2 bases and J by 4 bases, with 14 bases between them. Germline loops: CDR1 SQVTM, CDR2 ANQGSEA.

The chain carries TRBV3-1 (or the pseudogene TRBV3-2) and TRBJ2-5, with D uncertain. Germline CDR1 reads LGHDT; CDR2 reads YNNKEL (reference sequence). V was pared by 5 bases and J by 5 bases, with 12 bases between. CDR3 length: 13 amino acids. This CDR3 is CASSFLLRETQYF. The CDR3 bases are TGTGCCAGCAGCTTCCTTCTACGGGAGACCCAGTACTTC.

The chain links TRBV19 to TRBJ1-2; tentatively, D is TRBD1 (5 bases). CDR1 is LNHDA, CDR2 SQIVND, per germline (reference sequence). CDR3 length equals 14 residues. Trimming took off 6 bases at V and 4 bases at J, with 15 bases between the two ends. The DNA for the CDR3 is TGTGCCAGTAGCGTGGCCCCGGGGGGCTATGGCTACACCTTC. This gives the protein CASSVAPGGYGYTF.

The chain is built from TRBV19 and TRBJ1-4; D uncertain. Germline V gene data show CDR1 as LNHDA and CDR2 as SQIVND (reference sequence). With 3 bases removed from V and 1 base from J, the gap between germline ends came to 12 bases. CDR3 length: 16 residues. CDR3 nucleotides: TGTGCCAGTAGTATGTCGCCCAAGGGAACTAATGAAAAACTGTTTTTT. This gives the protein CASSMSPKGTNEKLFF.

The V gene is TRBV5-6, the J gene TRBJ1-2; D gene unclear. V lost 0 bases to trimming and J lost 1 base, with 10 bases between them. The CDR3 runs to 15 residues. CDR1 is SGHDT and CDR2 is YYEEEE in the germline V gene. The CDR3 DNA is TGTGCCAGCAGCTTGGCTGTGGGAATTAACTATGGCTACACCTTC. Translation gives CASSLAVGINYGYTF.

This chain uses TRBV5-1 with TRBJ1-1; no clear D. The V gene lost 0 bases and the J gene lost 3 bases, with 9 bases spanning the gap. Germline V gene lookup returns CDR1 SGHRS and CDR2 YFSETQ. This CDR3 spans 14 amino acids. The CDR3 DNA sequence: TGCGCCAGCAGCTTGGGCCAGTCTTACACTGAAGCTTTCTTT. Translated, it gives CASSLGQSYTEAFF. Complete variable domain (other parts from reference TRBV5-1 and TRBJ1-1): KAGVTQTPRYLIKTRGQQVTLSCSPISGHRSVSWYQQTPGQGLQFLFEYFSETQRNKGNFPGRFSGRQFSNSRSEMNVSTLELGDSALYLCASSLGQSYTEAFFGQGTRLTVV.

The J gene is TRBJ2-3, the V gene TRBV7-3; 9 bases line up with TRBD2. Trimming took 5 bases from V and 3 from J; bases not matched to a gene: 6. Per germline, CDR1 SGHTA and CDR2 FQGTGA. The CDR3 sequence is 15 residues long. Written as DNA, the CDR3 is TGTGCCAGCAGCCCCAGCGGGGGGATTACAGATACGCAGTATTTT. Its translation: CASSPSGGITDTQYF.

The chain uses TRBV6-6 and TRBJ2-7; 8 bases map to TRBD1. V was pared by 2 bases and J by 5 bases, with 8 bases of the junction left unmatched. The CDR3 totals 15 residues. Germline CDR1 is MNHNY and CDR2 is SVGAGI (reference sequence). CDR3 DNA: TGTGCCAGCAGTTACGGCAGGGGGCGAACCCACGAGCAGTACTTC. It yields the protein CASSYGRGRTHEQYF.

This chain connects TRBV6-1 to TRBJ1-5; D may be TRBD1 (6 bases). The CDR3 runs to 17 residues. Germline V gene data show CDR1 as MNHNS and CDR2 as SASEGT. Trimming removed 2 bases at V and 2 bases at J, with 16 bases between. CDR3 region: CASSENAGGSGNQPQHF. The CDR3 coding sequence is TGTGCCAGCAGTGAAAATGCGGGGGGCAGTGGCAATCAGCCCCAGCATTTT.

The chain links TRBV9 to TRBJ2-1, with 8 nucleotides matching TRBD2. The ends lost 4 bases at V and 4 bases at J; junction bases unmatched: 10. This CDR3 is 16 amino acids long. CDR1 SGDLS and CDR2 YYNGEE come from the germline V gene. CDR3 loop: CASSPPSGSLYNEQFF. In DNA form, the CDR3 reads TGTGCCAGCAGCCCCCCGAGCGGGAGCCTTTACAATGAGCAGTTCTTC.

This clone was observed a single time. The V and J genes are TRBV28 and TRBJ2-6; a weak D match, TRBD1 (6 bases). V was cut by 11 bases and J by 0 bases, with 20 bases left in between. Germline CDR1 and CDR2: MDHEN and SYDVKM. CDR3 length: 17 amino acids. CDR3 protein: CASNTRGTPSGANVLTF. In DNA, the CDR3 is TGTGCCTCCAATACCAGGGGCACCCCCTCTGGGGCCAACGTCCTGACTTTC.

This rearrangement joins TRBV7-2 to TRBJ1-2, with D unresolved. Germline values: CDR1 SGHTA, CDR2 FQGNSA. V gave up 3 bases and J gave up 6 bases, with 14 bases separating them. The CDR3 is 14 amino acids. The CDR3 reads CASSFKQPFHGYTF. DNA for the CDR3: TGTGCCAGCAGCTTTAAACAGCCTTTTCATGGCTACACCTTC.

V is TRBV3-1 (or the pseudogene TRBV3-2) and J is TRBJ2-1; a possible D gene is TRBD2 (6 bases). The CDR3 extends over 13 amino acids. The germline V and J ends were trimmed by 0 bases and 10 bases, with 10 bases remaining between them. Germline V gives CDR1 LGHDT, CDR2 YNNKEL (reference sequence). In DNA form, the CDR3 reads TGTGCCAGCAGCCAAGAATGGAGCGGGGAGCAGTTCTTC. Protein sequence: CASSQEWSGEQFF.

The chain uses TRBV11-2 and TRBJ1-4; TRBD1 agrees at 9 bases. The ends lost 5 bases at V and 8 bases at J; junction bases unmatched: 9. CDR3 size: 15 residues. Germline V gene lookup returns CDR1 SGHAT and CDR2 FQNNGV. The CDR3: CASSGWTGAAEKLFF. CDR3 DNA: TGTGCCAGCAGCGGGTGGACAGGGGCGGCCGAAAAACTGTTTTTT.